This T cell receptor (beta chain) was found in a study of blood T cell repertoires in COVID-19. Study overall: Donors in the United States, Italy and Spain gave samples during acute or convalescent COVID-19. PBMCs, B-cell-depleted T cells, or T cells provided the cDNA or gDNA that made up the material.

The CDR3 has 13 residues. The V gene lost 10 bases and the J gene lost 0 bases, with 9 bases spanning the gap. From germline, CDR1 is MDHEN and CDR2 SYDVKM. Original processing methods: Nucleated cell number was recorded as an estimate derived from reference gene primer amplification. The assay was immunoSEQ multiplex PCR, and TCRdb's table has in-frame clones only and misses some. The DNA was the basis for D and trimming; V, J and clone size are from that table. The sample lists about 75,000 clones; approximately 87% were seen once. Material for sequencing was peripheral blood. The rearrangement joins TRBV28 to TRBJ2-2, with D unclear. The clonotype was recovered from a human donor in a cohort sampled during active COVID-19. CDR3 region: CATEHANTGELFF. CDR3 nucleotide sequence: TGTGCCACCGAACATGCGAACACCGGGGAGCTGTTTTTT.